A selection of T cell receptor beta chains follows, all from one sample in a study of molecular identifiers for immune sequencing clone quantification. TCRdb re-called the PCR reads through MiXCR, storing one row per CDR3 protein. Of 460,000 or so distinct CDR3 sequences listed, about 22% are singletons. The sample consisted of naive CD8+ T cells from blood, with Jurkat cell RNA spiked in. The source is a human donor in good health. Some libraries in this study had Jurkat cell RNA spiked in. CDR3s include the opening cysteine and the closing phenylalanine or tryptophan. A D gene is named only where the DNA matches it firmly. Clone size is given for some rows only: seen once, a few or many times, or a class if the clone is expanded.

- many 13 TRBJ2-7 TRBV29-1 TGCAGCGTTGAAAATAGTGGGTCCTACGAGCAGTACTTC CSVENSGSYEQYF
- many 14 TRBJ1-1 TRBV12-5 TGTGCTAGTGGAGCGCCGGGGAGCGGGGCTGAAGCTTTCTTT CASGAPGSGAEAFF
- - 17 TRBJ1-6 TRBV5-3 TGTGCCAGCAACTTGGACCCCGGACAAGAATGGGATTCACCCCTCCACTTT CASNLDPGQEWDSPLHF
- - 15 TRBJ2-1 TRBV7-9 TGTGCCAGCAGCTCCTCCACATCCCTGAGAAATGAGCAGTCCTTC CASSSSTSLRNEQSF
- few 17 TRBJ1-4 TRBV7-9 TGTGCCAGCAGCTTAGACCCGATGGGGTTGACTAATGAAAAACTGTTTTTT CASSLDPMGLTNEKLFF
TRBD2 - 14 TRBJ2-5 TRBV30 TGTGCCTGGAGTGTCGGAGCGGGAGTGAAGACCCAGTACTTC CAWSVGAGVKTQYF
TRBD2 few 15 TRBJ2-1 TRBV14 TGTGCCAGCAGCCAATGGACTAGCGGGAGTAATGAGCAGTTCTTC CASSQWTSGSNEQFF
TRBD1 many 17 TRBJ2-2 TRBV4-1 TGCGCCAGCAGCCAGACTGACAGGGTTCTTGGCACCGGGGAGCTGTTTTTT CASSQTDRVLGTGELFF
- - 13 TRBJ1-1 TRBV6-1 TGTGCCTTAGTCCGGGGTACGTGGACTGAAGCTTTCTTT CALVRGTWTEAFF
- - 15 TRBJ1-3 TRBV28 TGTGCCAGCAGTTTATTCGACAACTCTGGAAACACCATATATTTT CASSLFDNSGNTIYF
- many 13 TRBJ2-5 TRBV29-1 TGCAGCGTTGAAGATCCCGGAAAGAGGACCCAGTACTTC CSVEDPGKRTQYF
- few 15 TRBJ1-1 TRBV25-1 TGTGCCAGCAGTGAATATGGGGTAGGGAACACTGAAGCTTTCTTT CASSEYGVGNTEAFF
- - 16 TRBJ1-4 TRBV6-2/TRBV6-3 TGTGCCAGCAGTTACACGACCGATACAACTAATGAAAAACTGGTTTTT CASSYTTDTTNEKLVF
- few 15 TRBJ1-1 TRBV29-1 TGCAGCGTCCTACAATCCCAGACAGTGAACACTGAAGCTTTCTTT CSVLQSQTVNTEAFF
TRBD1 - 14 TRBJ2-6 TRBV4-3 TGCGCCAGCAGCCATGGACAGGGAGCCAACGTCCTGACTTTC CASSHGQGANVLTF
- - 16 TRBJ2-7 TRBV27 TGTGCCAGCAGTCCCAACCCTCCACGACCAGATTACGAGCAGTACTTC CASSPNPPRPDYEQYF
- many 15 TRBJ2-3 TRBV3-1 TGTGCCAGCAGCCAAGCGGGGTTTGGAGCAGATACGCAGTATTTT CASSQAGFGADTQYF
- many 12 TRBJ2-1 TRBV6-5 TGTGCCAGCAGGGCATGGGACACGGAGCAGTTCTTC CASRAWDTEQFF
TRBD2 many 18 TRBJ2-5 TRBV11-2 TGTGCCAGCAGCTTGGGGAGGGGGACTAGCGGACGCCAAGAGACCCAGTACTTC CASSLGRGTSGRQETQYF
TRBD2 - 17 TRBJ2-2 TRBV4-3 TGCGCCAGCAGCCAAAATCGGTTGGCTAGCGGTGCCGGGGAGCTGTTTTTT CASSQNRLASGAGELFF
- - 21 TRBJ2-2 TRBV7-6 TGTGCCAGCTGTGACACCGACCTCTCGGATTCCGACCGAATAAGCCCCGGGGAGCTGTTTTTT CASCDTDLSDSDRISPGELFF
- - 16 TRBJ1-4 TRBV4-1 TGCGCCAGCAGCCAAGCCACGGACCTTTGGGCGGAAAAACTGTTTTTT CASSQATDLWAEKLFF
TRBD2 many 14 TRBJ2-7 TRBV19 TGTGCCAGTAGGACGGGCGGGAGCTCCTACGAGCAGTACTTC CASRTGGSSYEQYF
- - 14 TRBJ2-2 TRBV19 TGTGCCAGTAGTATATACGTGGGCACCGGGGAGCTGTTTTTT CASSIYVGTGELFF
- few 16 TRBJ2-3 TRBV20-1 TGCAGTGCTAGAAACAGGGATTTCTCAAGCCCAGATACGCAGTATTTT CSARNRDFSSPDTQYF
- many 13 TRBJ1-2 TRBV5-4 TGTGCCAGCAGCCCAGGAACTAACTATGGCTACACCTTC CASSPGTNYGYTF
TRBD2 - 14 TRBJ2-7 TRBV19 TGTGCCAGTACAAGCGGGAGAATTCAAGACGGGCAGTACTTC CASTSGRIQDGQYF
- - 14 TRBJ2-7 TRBV20-1 TGCAGTGCTAGAGATGGGACGGCCATGAGGGAGCAGTACTTC CSARDGTAMREQYF
TRBD1 few 13 TRBJ2-5 TRBV6-5 TGTGCCACCCAGGTCAGGGGGCAAGAGACCCAGTACTTC CATQVRGQETQYF
- many 16 TRBJ1-1 TRBV7-9 TGTGCCAGCAGCTTTGGGGGGCAAATGGAGGACACTGAAGCTTTCTTT CASSFGGQMEDTEAFF
TRBD1 - 15 TRBJ2-7 TRBV27 TGTGCCAGCAGTCCAATAGGGACAGGGAGGGACGAGCAGTACTTC CASSPIGTGRDEQYF
- few 13 TRBJ2-7 TRBV19 TGTGCCAGTAGTACAGGGATTCTCTCCGAGCAGTACTTC CASSTGILSEQYF
- few 20 TRBJ1-1 TRBV30 TGTGCCTGGCAAATGTCCGAAGTGGGGGGGGCGGGTCGAGGGTTGGCTGAAGCTTTCTTT CAWQMSEVGGAGRGLAEAFF
- many 13 TRBJ1-5 TRBV27 TGTGCCACCCGGTTGGCTCTTAATCAGCCCCAGCATTTT CATRLALNQPQHF
TRBD2 many 14 TRBJ2-7 TRBV13 TGTGCCAGCAGCTTATTCGGGAGGGCCGATGAGCAGTACTTC CASSLFGRADEQYF
- - 13 TRBJ1-1 TRBV25-1 TGTGCCAGCAGTGTGATGACCGGTACTGAAGCTTTCTTT CASSVMTGTEAFF
TRBD2 - 14 TRBJ2-1 TRBV6-5 TGTGCCAGCTGGAGCGGGAGCCTCTACAATGAGCAGTTCTTC CASWSGSLYNEQFF
- - 14 TRBJ1-2 TRBV6-5 TGTGCCAGCAGTTACGGGGGGCAGGCCGAGGGCTACACCTTC CASSYGGQAEGYTF
- many 13 TRBJ2-1 TRBV6-2/TRBV6-3 TGTGCGTCGTTTTCAGGGGCCTACAATGAGCAGTTCTTC CASFSGAYNEQFF
- few 13 TRBJ2-7 TRBV24-1 TGTGCCACCAGTAGTTTAGCGAGCTACGAGCAGTACTTC CATSSLASYEQYF